This T cell receptor (beta chain) derives from a study of shared clonotypes between healthy human individuals. Each subset's genomic DNA was split evenly across several immunoSEQ plates. Some clones are missing from TCRdb's copy, which holds only in-frame ones; the method was immunoSEQ multiplex PCR. The table shows millions of clones, with roughly 92% occurring only once. CD4+ cells underwent separation, giving CD45RA+ naive and CD45RA-negative memory subsets. V was clipped by 4 bases and J by 3 bases, with 11 bases between them. The CDR3 runs to 14 residues. CDR1 is SGHRS and CDR2 is YFSETQ in the germline V gene.

Input material: naive CD4+ T cells sorted from blood. Subset specified: CD45RA+ positively selected. The chain has TRBV5-1 and TRBJ1-5, with a possible D match to TRBD1 (5 bases). The TCR sequence derives from a young man in good health. CDR3 sequence reads: CASSQGPINQPQHF. The CDR3 DNA follows: TGCGCCAGCAGCCAGGGACCGATCAATCAGCCCCAGCATTTT. The entire variable domain, with the rest obtained from reference TRBV5-1 and TRBJ1-5, is as follows: KAGVTQTPRYLIKTRGQQVTLSCSPISGHRSVSWYQQTPGQGLQFLFEYFSETQRNKGNFPGRFSGRQFSNSRSEMNVSTLELGDSALYLCASSQGPINQPQHFGDGTRLSIL.